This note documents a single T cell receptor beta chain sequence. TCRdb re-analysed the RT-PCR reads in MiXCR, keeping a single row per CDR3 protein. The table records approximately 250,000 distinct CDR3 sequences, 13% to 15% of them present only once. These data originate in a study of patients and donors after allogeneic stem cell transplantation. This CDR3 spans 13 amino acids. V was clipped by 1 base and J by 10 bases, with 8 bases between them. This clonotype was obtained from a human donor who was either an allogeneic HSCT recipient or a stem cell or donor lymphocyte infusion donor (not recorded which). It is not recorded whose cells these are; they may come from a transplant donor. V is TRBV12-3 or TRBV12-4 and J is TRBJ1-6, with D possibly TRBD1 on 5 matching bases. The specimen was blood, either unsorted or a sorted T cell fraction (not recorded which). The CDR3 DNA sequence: TGTGCCAGCAGTTTAGGGGGCTGGTCACCCCTCCACTTT. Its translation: CASSLGGWSPLHF.